Listed below are T cell receptor beta chains from one sample, sequenced in a study of T-cell reconstitution after alpha-beta-depleted transplantation in children. TCRdb re-called the PCR reads through MiXCR, storing one row per CDR3 protein. The sample lists a few hundred thousand distinct CDR3 sequences, about a tenth occurring once. This material consisted of PBMCs from the stem cell graft donor, taken from the stem cell graft. These receptors originate from a human donor who donated a stem cell graft to a child with acute myeloid leukemia. Each CDR3 is given with its conserved first and last residue. A D gene is named only where the DNA matches it firmly. Part of the rows lack a size; the others show once, few, many or a class for expanded clones.

abundance,v_gene,d_gene,j_gene,CDR3aa,CDR3nt
few,TRBV20-1,TRBD2,TRBJ2-1,CSATTSGSSYNEQFF,TGCAGTGCCACCACTAGCGGGAGCTCCTACAATGAGCAGTTCTTC
many,TRBV6-1,.,TRBJ1-4,CASSEDTENEKLFF,TGTGCCAGCAGTGAAGATACAGAGAATGAAAAACTGTTTTTT
.,TRBV20-1,.,TRBJ1-1,CSAGRQVNTEAFF,TGCAGTGCGGGCCGACAGGTGAACACTGAAGCTTTCTTT
many,TRBV12-3/TRBV12-4,TRBD1,TRBJ1-4,CASSLRQGREKLFF,TGTGCCAGCAGTCTCAGACAGGGTCGGGAAAAACTGTTTTTT
few,TRBV27,.,TRBJ2-4,CASSLGIAKNIQYF,TGTGCCAGCAGTTTAGGGATAGCCAAAAACATTCAGTACTTC
.,TRBV12-3/TRBV12-4,.,TRBJ1-3,CASRTQSGRRNTIYF,TGTGCCAGCAGGACGCAATCGGGCCGGAGAAACACCATATATTTT
.,TRBV20-1,TRBD1,TRBJ1-2,CSARVSGGYGYTF,TGCAGTGCTAGAGTCTCAGGGGGGTATGGCTACACCTTC
.,TRBV5-1,.,TRBJ1-6,CASSLSTDSPLHF,TGCGCCAGCAGCTTGAGTACCGATTCACCCCTCCACTTT
few,TRBV7-6,TRBD1,TRBJ2-7,CASSLGTGLHEQYF,TGTGCCAGCAGCTTAGGGACAGGGCTCCACGAGCAGTACTTC
.,TRBV12-3/TRBV12-4,.,TRBJ2-3,CASSLGRLDTQYF,TGTGCCAGCAGTTTAGGCCGTTTGGATACGCAGTATTTT
many,TRBV20-1,.,TRBJ2-5,CSARAAGLGTQYF,TGCAGTGCTAGAGCCGCCGGGCTGGGGACCCAGTACTTC
few,TRBV20-1,.,TRBJ2-1,CSARDNRGWAKVEQFF,TGCAGTGCTAGAGATAATCGCGGTTGGGCCAAGGTTGAGCAGTTCTTC
few,TRBV4-3,.,TRBJ2-2,CASSQDTIRELFF,TGCGCCAGCAGCCAAGATACCATCCGGGAGCTGTTTTTT
.,TRBV12-3/TRBV12-4,.,TRBJ2-5,CASSLFSGRGSEETQYF,TGTGCCAGCAGTTTGTTTTCGGGGCGAGGGTCCGAAGAGACCCAGTACTTC
many,TRBV10-3,.,TRBJ1-5,CAIGREGSNQPQHF,TGTGCCATCGGGCGAGAGGGGAGCAATCAGCCCCAGCATTTT
.,TRBV5-1,.,TRBJ2-3,CASSLAVRGPSTDTQYF,TGCGCCAGCAGCTTGGCCGTCCGGGGCCCTAGCACAGATACGCAGTATTTT
few,TRBV4-2,.,TRBJ2-1,CASNSEWLVDNEQFF,TGTGCCAGCAACTCCGAGTGGCTTGTCGACAATGAGCAGTTCTTC
many,TRBV5-1,.,TRBJ1-1,CASSLRGTEAFF,TGTGCCAGCAGCCTCAGGGGCACTGAAGCTTTCTTT
few,TRBV27,TRBD2,TRBJ2-3,CASRHRSGRAGTDTQYF,TGTGCCAGCAGACACCGTAGCGGGAGGGCTGGCACAGATACGCAGTATTTT
.,TRBV10-3,TRBD2,TRBJ2-2,CAIRRLAANTGELFF,TGTGCCATCAGAAGACTAGCGGCGAACACCGGGGAGCTGTTTTTT
.,TRBV29-1,TRBD1,TRBJ2-1,CSVRRNRGLDEQFF,TGCAGCGTTCGTAGGAACAGGGGGCTCGATGAGCAGTTCTTC
many,TRBV15,TRBD2,TRBJ2-5,CATSRGLAGGHGGQETQYF,TGTGCCACCAGCAGAGGACTAGCGGGAGGGCATGGGGGGCAAGAGACCCAGTACTTC
.,TRBV9,.,TRBJ1-1,CASSVTNTEAFF,TGTGCCAGCAGCGTTACGAACACTGAAGCTTTCTTT
.,TRBV7-6,.,TRBJ2-3,CASSLAGARPDTQYF,TGTGCCAGCAGCTTAGCGGGGGCCCGACCAGATACGCAGTATTTT
few,TRBV5-1,.,TRBJ2-3,CASSSPDLIDTQYF,TGCGCCAGCAGCTCACCTGACTTGATAGATACGCAGTATTTT
few,TRBV9,.,TRBJ2-7,CASSVVPAPPYEQYF,TGTGCCAGCAGCGTAGTACCCGCACCCCCCTACGAGCAGTACTTC
few,TRBV5-1,.,TRBJ2-5,CASSLDAPGETQYF,TGCGCCAGCAGCTTGGACGCCCCGGGAGAGACCCAGTACTTC
few,TRBV7-2,TRBD2,TRBJ2-2,CASSLAAGGHSTGELFF,TGTGCCAGCAGCTTAGCAGCGGGGGGGCATAGTACCGGGGAGCTGTTTTTT
.,TRBV25-1,.,TRBJ2-4,CASAPTKQGAKNIQYF,TGTGCCAGCGCTCCGACGAAACAGGGAGCCAAAAACATTCAGTACTTC
many,TRBV12-3/TRBV12-4,TRBD1,TRBJ2-5,CASSSPGQATETQYF,TGTGCCAGCAGTTCTCCGGGACAGGCTACGGAGACCCAGTACTTC
.,TRBV29-1,.,TRBJ2-1,CSVSSNEQFF,TGCAGCGTTTCTAGCAATGAGCAGTTCTTC
.,TRBV13,TRBD1,TRBJ1-2,CASSPFRGTGDYGYTF,TGTGCCAGCAGCCCCTTCCGCGGGACAGGGGATTATGGCTACACCTTC
.,TRBV14,.,TRBJ2-6,CASSQDWTGGANVLTF,TGTGCCAGCAGCCAAGATTGGACGGGAGGGGCCAACGTCCTGACTTTC
few,TRBV12-3/TRBV12-4,.,TRBJ2-1,CASSFYTDWGDNEQFF,TGTGCCAGCAGTTTTTATACAGATTGGGGGGACAATGAGCAGTTCTTC
.,TRBV12-3/TRBV12-4,.,TRBJ1-5,CASRTLDQPQHF,TGTGCCAGCCGGACCCTCGATCAGCCCCAGCATTTT
many,TRBV5-1,.,TRBJ1-2,CASSWDGRNYGYTF,TGCGCCAGCAGCTGGGACGGCCGCAACTATGGCTACACCTTC
few,TRBV5-4,.,TRBJ2-1,CASSLVGGGGYNEQFF,TGTGCCAGCAGCTTGGTTGGGGGAGGGGGATACAATGAGCAGTTCTTC
many,TRBV5-1,.,TRBJ2-3,CASTLRGQLSDTQYF,TGCGCCAGCACCCTTCGGGGGCAGTTGTCAGATACGCAGTATTTT
many,TRBV7-8,TRBD2,TRBJ2-1,CASSFRAGGGDEQFF,TGTGCCAGCAGCTTTCGAGCGGGAGGGGGCGATGAGCAGTTCTTC
many,TRBV12-3/TRBV12-4,.,TRBJ2-3,CASTLSGADTQYF,TGTGCCAGCACACTTTCCGGGGCAGATACGCAGTATTTT
.,TRBV4-1,TRBD2,TRBJ2-1,CASSQDIAGAYNEQFF,TGCGCCAGCAGCCAAGATATAGCGGGAGCCTACAATGAGCAGTTCTTC
few,TRBV19,TRBD2,TRBJ2-1,CASSIDRSGSFNEQFF,TGTGCCAGTAGTATAGATCGAAGCGGGAGTTTCAATGAGCAGTTCTTC
.,TRBV20-1,.,TRBJ2-1,CSVYRPGGNEQFF,TGCAGTGTCTACCGCCCGGGCGGGAATGAGCAGTTCTTC
.,TRBV24-1,.,TRBJ2-5,CATSDGGKETQYF,TGTGCCACCAGTGATGGCGGGAAAGAGACCCAGTACTTC
few,TRBV7-2,.,TRBJ1-2,CASSFRGTGNYGYTF,TGTGCCAGCAGCTTTAGGGGTACGGGAAACTATGGCTACACCTTC
.,TRBV5-1,TRBD1,TRBJ1-1,CASSLKPGQATPIQEAFF,TGCGCCAGCAGCTTGAAGCCGGGACAGGCGACTCCGATCCAAGAAGCTTTCTTT
.,TRBV6-5,TRBD2,TRBJ2-1,CASSPLAGGQSF,TGTGCCAGCAGCCCGCTTGCGGGGGGCCAATCATTC
few,TRBV20-1,TRBD1,TRBJ1-5,CSAFIPGQGYNQPQHF,TGCAGTGCGTTCATTCCGGGACAGGGATACAATCAGCCCCAGCATTTT
few,TRBV7-8,.,TRBJ1-2,CASSLELREYGYTF,TGTGCCAGCAGCTTAGAATTAAGGGAGTATGGCTACACCTTC